The 32 T cell receptor beta chains below come from one sample, sequenced in a study of cytotoxic CD8 clonotypes in ibrutinib-treated CLL. TCRdb's table, derived via immunoSEQ multiplex PCR, lists solely in-frame clones and lacks some. The table includes about 160,000 clones, roughly 86% detected once. The specimen was PBMCs, collected after 12 months of ibrutinib treatment. Receptors originate from a human donor with chronic lymphocytic leukemia.

The CDR3 region has the DNA TGTGCCAGCAGCCAAGAGGGAACTGGCCGGGTTGTAACTGGCTACACCTTC. This encodes CASSQEGTGRVVTGYTF. The chain joins TRBV7-9 to TRBJ1-2; D is unresolved. Trimming cost V 5 bases and J 7 bases, with 26 bases left between them. Germline V gives CDR1 SEHNR, CDR2 FQNEAQ (reference sequence). This CDR3 is 17 amino acids long. The whole variable domain, filled in from reference TRBV7-9 and TRBJ1-2, reads DTGVSQNPRHKITKRGQNVTFRCDPISEHNRLYWYRQTLGQGPEFLTYFQNEAQLEKSRLLSDRFSAERPKGSFSTLEIQRTEQGDSAMYLCASSQEGTGRVVTGYTFGSGTRLTVV.

The chain has TRBV4-2 and TRBJ2-3, with D perhaps given as TRBD1 or TRBD2 (6 bases each). CDR1 LGHNA and CDR2 YNFKEQ come from the germline V gene. Trimming removed 5 bases at V and 6 bases at J, with 15 bases between. CDR3 length: 14 residues. The CDR3 spells CASSTGEGGDTQYF. DNA for the CDR3: TGTGCCAGCAGCACCGGGGAAGGGGGGGATACGCAGTATTTT.

J is TRBJ1-1 and V is TRBV19; possible D gene TRBD1, 5 bases. Germline loops: CDR1 LNHDA, CDR2 SQIVND (reference sequence). The CDR3 covers 17 residues. V lost 4 bases, J lost 1 base, and 19 bases lay in between. CDR3 coding DNA: TGTGCCAGTAGTAAAAGGACCCTCGACAGTTCGAACACTGAAGCTTTCTTT. It specifies CASSKRTLDSSNTEAFF.

The genes are TRBV28 and TRBJ1-3; D is uncertain. CDR3 length: 15 residues. Germline lookup yields CDR1 MDHEN and CDR2 SYDVKM. V gave up 6 bases and J gave up 1 base, with 13 bases separating them. As DNA, the CDR3 is TGTGCCAGCAGGGACTTCTTCTGGTCTGGAAACACCATATATTTT. It is translated as CASRDFFWSGNTIYF.

The rearrangement joins TRBV5-1 to TRBJ2-7, with 7 bases matching TRBD1. Germline V gene data show CDR1 as SGHRS and CDR2 as YFSETQ. The CDR3 contains 16 residues. The V and J ends lost 0 bases and 0 bases, in that order; junction bases with no gene match: 6. CDR3 loop: CASSLATGVGSYEQYF. Here the CDR3 DNA reads TGCGCCAGCAGCTTGGCAACAGGGGTGGGCTCCTACGAGCAGTACTTC.

This chain connects TRBV5-4 to TRBJ2-7; D uncertain. The ends were cut back, 1 base at V and 0 bases at J, with 8 bases in the middle. The CDR3 covers 14 residues. Germline lookup yields CDR1 SGHNT and CDR2 YYREEE (reference sequence). CDR3 nucleotides: TGTGCCAGCAGCTTGTCCGGTTCCTCCTACGAGCAGTACTTC. Protein: CASSLSGSSYEQYF.

The V gene is TRBV27, the J gene TRBJ2-2; TRBD2 aligns across 13 bases. CDR1 is MNHEY, CDR2 SMNVEV, per germline (reference sequence). With V trimmed by 4 bases and J by 4 bases, 9 bases remained unmatched. The CDR3 consists of 18 residues. CDR3 nucleotides: TGTGCCAGCAGTTCGTGGACTAGCGGGAGTGGTAGCACCGGGGAGCTGTTTTTT. It yields the protein CASSSWTSGSGSTGELFF.

The chain has TRBV15 and TRBJ2-5; weak D call: TRBD2 (5 bases). Trimming pared 0 bases from V and 4 bases from J, leaving 9 bases between. Looked up from germline, CDR1 is LNHNV and CDR2 is YYDKDF (reference sequence). CDR3 length: 14 residues. CDR3 protein: CATSRDLAGETQYF. The CDR3 bases are TGTGCCACCAGCAGAGATCTTGCGGGAGAGACCCAGTACTTC.

The chain combines TRBV28 with TRBJ2-3; 12 nucleotides align to TRBD2. With V trimmed by 8 bases and J by 3 bases, 6 bases remained unmatched. This CDR3 has 15 residues. Germline lookup yields CDR1 MDHEN and CDR2 SYDVKM. CDR3 nucleotides: TGTGCCAGCCTTACTAGCGGGAGGACAACAGATACGCAGTATTTT. This translates into CASLTSGRTTDTQYF.

This sequence joins TRBV14 and TRBJ2-1; D not resolved. Trimming took 1 base from V and 3 from J, leaving 10 bases between them. Germline V gene data show CDR1 as SGHDN and CDR2 as FVKESK. This CDR3 spans 15 amino acids. CDR3 in amino acids: CASSQVHQNYNEQFF. In DNA form, the CDR3 reads TGTGCCAGCAGCCAAGTACACCAGAACTACAATGAGCAGTTCTTC.

The CDR3 coding sequence is TGTGCCAGCAGCTTAGCGGGAGGGTCCTGGGCCAACGTCCTGACTTTC. Protein sequence: CASSLAGGSWANVLTF. The chain joins TRBV7-2 to TRBJ2-6, with 7 bases fitting TRBD2. The CDR3 is made up of 16 amino acids. Unmatched junction bases numbered 4, after V lost 0 bases and J lost 5 bases. Germline V gives CDR1 SGHTA, CDR2 FQGNSA.

J is TRBJ1-5 and V is TRBV15; D is ambiguous. Trimming shortened V by 0 bases and J by 0 bases, and 6 bases separated the two germline ends. This CDR3 has 15 amino acids. CDR1 LNHNV and CDR2 YYDKDF come from the germline V gene (reference sequence). The DNA for the CDR3 is TGTGCCACCAGCAGAGATGAATATAGCAATCAGCCCCAGCATTTT. Its translation: CATSRDEYSNQPQHF.

This sequence joins TRBV4-3 and TRBJ1-2, with D maybe TRBD1 (5 bases). CDR3 size: 15 residues. The germline gives CDR1 LGHNA, CDR2 YSLEER. V was pared by 4 bases and J by 6 bases, with 18 bases between. The CDR3 protein is CASSRVVLRDDGYTF. The CDR3 DNA reads TGCGCCAGCAGCCGCGTCGTTTTGAGGGACGATGGCTACACCTTC.

This clone was detected many times. Other DNA sequences in the sample encode the same CDR3. CDR3 loop: CASSQGGGVPTEAFF. The CDR3 nucleotides are TGCGCCAGCAGCCAGGGTGGTGGGGTACCCACTGAAGCTTTCTTT. V usage is TRBV4-3 and J usage is TRBJ1-1; no clear D gene. Deletions cut 3 bases from V and 4 bases from J, with 15 bases between. Germline V gene lookup returns CDR1 LGHNA and CDR2 YSLEER. The CDR3 covers 15 residues.

This chain links TRBV19 with TRBJ2-7; D is perhaps TRBD1 (5 bases). Between the trimmed V and J ends, which lost 4 bases and 3 bases, there was a span of 13 bases. This CDR3 contains 14 residues. From germline, CDR1 is LNHDA and CDR2 SQIVND (reference sequence). DNA of the CDR3: TGTGCCAGTAGTACGACAGCTTCCCTCTACGAGCAGTACTTC. It translates to CASSTTASLYEQYF.

This clone has just one count. V is TRBV7-2 and J is TRBJ2-7; no clear D. The CDR3 extends over 15 amino acids. CDR1 is SGHTA and CDR2 is FQGNSA in the germline V gene. Trimming removed 0 bases from V and 3 bases from J, with 12 bases in between. The CDR3 region is CASSLAGKSGYEQYF. DNA of the CDR3: TGTGCCAGCAGCTTAGCGGGGAAGTCGGGCTACGAGCAGTACTTC.

J is TRBJ2-3 and V is TRBV19, with D possibly TRBD2 on 7 matching bases. V was cut by 1 base and J by 5 bases, with 19 bases left in between. CDR1 is LNHDA and CDR2 is SQIVND in the germline V gene (reference sequence). This CDR3 has 17 residues. The CDR3 is CASSIGVSRGHVDTQYF. CDR3 nucleotides: TGTGCCAGTAGTATAGGAGTGTCGCGGGGGCACGTAGATACGCAGTATTTT.

V is TRBV29-1 and J is TRBJ2-7; a weak D match, TRBD2 (7 bases). The CDR3 contains 13 residues. Deletions cut 5 bases from V and 4 bases from J, with 15 bases between. The germline V gene encodes CDR1 SQVTM and CDR2 ANQGSEA. This CDR3 reads CSVKGGGGYEQYF. CDR3 DNA sequence: TGCAGCGTTAAAGGGGGGGGCGGGTACGAGCAGTACTTC.

The chain is built from TRBV7-3 and TRBJ2-2; 11 nucleotides align to TRBD2. Germline CDR1 is SGHTA and CDR2 is FQGTGA. The trim removed 5 bases at V and 6 bases at J, leaving 5 bases unmatched. The CDR3 length is 15 residues. This chain's CDR3 is CASSPTSGSPGELFF. For the CDR3, the DNA is TGTGCCAGCAGCCCAACTAGCGGGAGTCCCGGGGAGCTGTTTTTT.

This clone has just a few counts. The V call is TRBV7-2, the J call TRBJ1-6; 10 nucleotides line up with TRBD1. Trimming took 5 bases from V and 7 from J; bases not matched to a gene: 8. Germline lookup yields CDR1 SGHTA and CDR2 FQGNSA. The CDR3 extends over 16 amino acids. The CDR3 bases are TGTGCCAGCAGCGGCAGACAGGGGGCGGGGAATTCACCCCTCCACTTT. It specifies CASSGRQGAGNSPLHF. Filled out from reference TRBV7-2 and TRBJ1-6, the complete variable domain reads GAGVSQSPSNKVTEKGKDVELRCDPISGHTALYWYRQSLGQGLEFLIYFQGNSAPDKSGLPSDRFSAERTGGSVSTLTIQRTQQEDSAVYLCASSGRQGAGNSPLHFGNGTRLTVT.

The chain recombines TRBV11-2 with TRBJ2-1; tentative D call: TRBD2 (5 bases). CDR1 and CDR2 from the germline V gene are SGHAT and FQNNGV. V lost 3 bases and J 3 bases, leaving 6 bases between the germline ends. There are 13 residues in the CDR3. DNA for the CDR3: TGTGCCAGCAGCTTGGGGAGCTACAATGAGCAGTTCTTC. As protein: CASSLGSYNEQFF.

This clone was recorded once. The chain joins TRBV14 to TRBJ1-4; D unresolved. CDR1 and CDR2 from the germline V gene are SGHDN and FVKESK. This CDR3 contains 16 residues. The ends were cut back, 3 bases at V and 1 base at J, with 12 bases in the middle. The CDR3 coding sequence is TGTGCCAGCAGCCAGCGGACGGTGGGAACTAATGAAAAACTGTTTTTT. It translates to CASSQRTVGTNEKLFF.

The chain links TRBV4-3 to TRBJ1-1; TRBD1 matches 9 bases. Germline CDR1 LGHNA, CDR2 YSLEER. The CDR3 has 15 amino acids. J gave up 4 bases and V 4 bases, and 7 bases lay outside the gene matches. CDR3 sequence: CASSPGTGRFTEAFF. As DNA, the CDR3 is TGCGCCAGCAGCCCAGGGACAGGGCGATTCACTGAAGCTTTCTTT.

The chain uses TRBV7-9 and TRBJ1-1; 10 bases line up with TRBD1. CDR3 length: 16 residues. Per the germline V gene, CDR1 is SEHNR and CDR2 is FQNEAQ (reference sequence). Germline trimming cut 7 bases from V and 0 bases from J; bases unmatched to any gene: 8. CDR3 bases: TGTGCCAGCACGACGCGACAGGGGGCAATGAACACTGAAGCTTTCTTT. Its translation is CASTTRQGAMNTEAFF.

The chain combines TRBV6-5 with TRBJ1-1, with no clear D. This CDR3 contains 14 residues. Germline V lookup: CDR1 MNHEY, CDR2 SVGAGI. Trimming took 5 bases from V and 2 from J, leaving 12 bases between them. CDR3 DNA sequence: TGTGCCAGCAGTCCTCCCGGATTAAACACTGAAGCTTTCTTT. Translation: CASSPPGLNTEAFF.

This clone turned up a few times. V usage is TRBV7-6 and J usage is TRBJ2-5, with D possibly TRBD1 on 6 matching bases. Trimming cost V 5 bases and J 0 bases, with 13 bases left between them. CDR3 length equals 15 residues. Per germline, CDR1 SGHVS and CDR2 FNYEAQ. CDR3 protein: CASSASTGNQETQYF. DNA for the CDR3: TGTGCCAGCAGCGCTAGTACAGGGAACCAAGAGACCCAGTACTTC.

V gene TRBV27 combines with J gene TRBJ2-7; 7 bases fit TRBD1. The trim removed 2 bases at V and 3 bases at J, leaving 1 base unmatched. This CDR3 has 13 amino acids. Germline CDR1 and CDR2: MNHEY and SMNVEV (reference sequence). CDR3 nucleotide sequence: TGTGCCAGCAGTTTAAGGGACAGCTACGAGCAGTACTTC. Translation gives CASSLRDSYEQYF.

The chain is built from TRBV4-1 and TRBJ1-1; no clear D gene. Germline V gene lookup returns CDR1 MGHRA and CDR2 YSYEKL. The CDR3 sequence is 12 residues long. Deletions cut 0 bases from V and 5 bases from J, with 4 bases between. The CDR3 region is CASSQDRTEAFF. CDR3 bases: TGCGCCAGCAGCCAAGATCGGACTGAAGCTTTCTTT.

The chain links TRBV6-1 to TRBJ2-2; no reliable D call. Trimming took 3 bases from V and 2 from J, leaving 10 bases between them. Per the germline V gene, CDR1 is MNHNS and CDR2 is SASEGT. This CDR3 has 15 amino acids. CDR3 in amino acids: CASSEKSYNTGELFF. The CDR3 nucleotides read TGTGCCAGCAGTGAGAAGAGTTACAACACCGGGGAGCTGTTTTTT.

V is TRBV28 and J is TRBJ2-3; 11 positions match TRBD2. CDR1 MDHEN and CDR2 SYDVKM come from the germline V gene. Trimming removed 6 bases from V and 5 bases from J; junction bases left unmatched: 7. The CDR3 extends over 15 amino acids. The CDR3: CASSLAGGRQDTQYF. DNA for the CDR3: TGTGCCAGCAGCTTAGCGGGGGGGCGTCAAGATACGCAGTATTTT.

The chain recombines TRBV11-3 with TRBJ2-7; D call uncertain. With 0 bases removed from V and 6 bases from J, the gap between germline ends came to 9 bases. Germline V CDR1 and CDR2: SGHNT, YENEEA. The CDR3 runs 13 residues. CDR3 sequence: CASSLDRLTEQYF. As DNA, the CDR3 is TGTGCCAGCAGCTTAGATCGGCTTACCGAGCAGTACTTC.

The chain employs TRBV27 and TRBJ2-5, with D possibly called TRBD1 or TRBD2 (5 bases each). Trimming pared 2 bases from V and 5 bases from J, leaving 18 bases between. CDR1 is MNHEY, CDR2 SMNVEV, per germline (reference sequence). The CDR3 covers 16 residues. For the CDR3, the DNA is TGTGCCAGCAGTTTAAGAGGGGCTCAACTTAGGGAGACCCAGTACTTC. Protein sequence: CASSLRGAQLRETQYF.